The 29 T cell receptor beta chains below come from one sample, sequenced in a study of T cell clonotyping in hematopoietic cell transplantation. The assay was immunoSEQ multiplex PCR, and TCRdb's table has in-frame clones only and misses some. Of thousands of clones in the sample, 65% to 90% were seen once. The sample consisted of PBMCs, taken 180 days after allogeneic stem cell transplant. The origin of the receptors is a female patient between 30 and 40 years old who had an allogeneic stem cell transplant, so the T cells may come from the graft donor. Some clones in this sample may be carry-over from other donors' samples.

This clone was seen a single time. The chain couples TRBV12-5 to TRBJ1-1; D is uncertain. The CDR3 spans 15 residues. V shed 2 bases and J shed 1 base, with 11 bases lying between them. Germline V gene sequence: CDR1 LGHNT, CDR2 FRNRAP. CDR3 amino acids: CASGLYVVENTEAFF. CDR3 in DNA: TGTGCTAGTGGTTTGTATGTAGTGGAGAACACTGAAGCTTTCTTT.

V and J are TRBV7-6 and TRBJ2-3, with D tentatively TRBD1 or TRBD2 (5 bases each). Germline V gene data show CDR1 as SGHVS and CDR2 as FNYEAQ. The CDR3 extends over 15 amino acids. Trimming shortened V by 5 bases and J by 2 bases, and 14 bases separated the two germline ends. In DNA, the CDR3 is TGTGCCAGCAGCGGTCCGGGACCATACACAGATACGCAGTATTTT. Protein product: CASSGPGPYTDTQYF. Full variable domain (rest looked up from reference TRBV7-6 and TRBJ2-3): GAGVSQSPRYKVTKRGQDVALRCDPISGHVSLYWYRQALGQGPEFLTYFNYEAQQDKSGLPNDRFSAERPEGSISTLTIQRTEQRDSAMYRCASSGPGPYTDTQYFGPGTRLTVL.

Only one count was recorded for this clone. The chain carries TRBV6-5 and TRBJ1-1; D not resolved. V lost 7 bases and J 5 bases, leaving 17 bases between the germline ends. The CDR3 has 14 amino acids. The germline CDR1 and CDR2 sequences are MNHEY and SVGAGI. CDR3 loop: CASNTWGGETEAFF. The CDR3 DNA follows: TGTGCCAGCAACACCTGGGGTGGGGAGACTGAAGCTTTCTTT.

The chain recombines TRBV20-1 with TRBJ2-3, with D perhaps being TRBD1 or TRBD2 (5 bases each). Between the trimmed V and J ends, which lost 6 bases and 5 bases, there was a span of 9 bases. This CDR3 has 11 amino acids. Germline CDR1 DFQATT, CDR2 SNEGSKA (reference sequence). Written as DNA, the CDR3 is TGCAGTGCCGAGGGGAAAGATACGCAGTATTTT. Its translation: CSAEGKDTQYF.

The V call is TRBV6-6, the J call TRBJ2-2; the match to TRBD2 covers 10 bases. This CDR3 contains 16 residues. The J segment lost 7 bases and the V segment lost 6 bases, leaving 11 bases of the junction unmatched. Germline values: CDR1 MNHNY, CDR2 SVGAGI (reference sequence). The CDR3 DNA reads as TGTGCCAGCAGAACGCCGGGACTAGCGAAGGGCGGGGAGCTGTTTTTT. Translating gives CASRTPGLAKGGELFF.

The gene calls are TRBV5-4 and TRBJ1-2, with 7 bases that match TRBD1. V gave up 1 base and J gave up 0 bases; unmatched junction bases: 9. Per the germline V gene, CDR1 is SGHNT and CDR2 is YYREEE (reference sequence). CDR3 length: 17 residues. The CDR3 DNA is TGTGCCAGCAGCTTGAGCGGCGGACAGGTTTCTAACTATGGCTACACCTTC. Protein: CASSLSGGQVSNYGYTF.

V is TRBV2 and J is TRBJ2-3; perhaps TRBD1 as D (5 bases). There are 14 residues in the CDR3. Germline V lookup: CDR1 SNHLY, CDR2 FYNNEI. V dropped 7 bases and J dropped 6 bases, with 17 bases sitting between them. This chain's CDR3 is CASIPGWGADTQYF. In DNA, the CDR3 is TGTGCCAGCATCCCCGGGTGGGGCGCGGATACGCAGTATTTT.

J is TRBJ2-2 and V is TRBV7-2; D could derive from TRBD1 or TRBD2 (5 bases each). Germline CDR1 and CDR2: SGHTA and FQGNSA. CDR3 length: 17 amino acids. V was pared by 3 bases and J by 4 bases, with 18 bases between. The CDR3 region is CASSLLAGTSVTGELFF. The CDR3, as DNA: TGTGCCAGCAGCTTGCTTGCAGGGACCTCGGTCACCGGGGAGCTGTTTTTT.

V and J are TRBV4-2 and TRBJ2-3; 9 bases align to TRBD1. The CDR3 has 16 amino acids. The J segment lost 0 bases and the V segment lost 1 base, leaving 2 bases of the junction unmatched. Per germline, CDR1 LGHNA and CDR2 YNFKEQ. The CDR3 DNA reads as TGTGCCAGCAGCCAAGGCGACAGGGGGAGCACAGATACGCAGTATTTT. As protein: CASSQGDRGSTDTQYF.

The CDR3 nucleotides are TGTGCCAGCAGCACGTTGGGACAGGGTGTAGACTCACCCCTCCACTTT. It yields the protein CASSTLGQGVDSPLHF. The chain joins TRBV7-6 to TRBJ1-6, with TRBD1 matching over 9 bases. J gave up 10 bases and V 5 bases, and 12 bases lay outside the gene matches. CDR1 and CDR2 (germline): SGHVS, FNYEAQ. This CDR3 contains 16 residues.

The rearrangement joins TRBV30 to TRBJ2-5; the D is unclear. The V end lost 1 base, the J end lost 6 bases, and 6 bases lay between the germline ends. Germline CDR1 and CDR2: GTSNPN and SVGIG (reference sequence). The CDR3 has 11 amino acids. The CDR3 region has the DNA TGTGCCTGGAGTGCGGGTCAGACCCAGTACTTC. Translating gives CAWSAGQTQYF.

V gene TRBV27 combines with J gene TRBJ2-7, with 9 bases identical to TRBD1. CDR1 is MNHEY and CDR2 is SMNVEV in the germline V gene (reference sequence). Losses at the gene ends were 3 bases for V and 7 bases for J; bases not matched to a gene: 13. The CDR3 has 16 residues. The CDR3, as DNA: TGTGCCAGCAGTTTGTTACCGGGACAGGGAGTAGGTGAGCAGTACTTC. Protein product: CASSLLPGQGVGEQYF.

The chain carries TRBV5-1 and TRBJ1-4; TRBD1 agrees at 8 bases. The CDR3 consists of 16 residues. The junction had 6 bases not matched to a gene; V was cut back by 2 bases and J by 3 bases. Germline CDR1 and CDR2: SGHRS and YFSETQ. CDR3: CASSFATGGANEKLFF. CDR3 coding DNA: TGCGCCAGCAGCTTCGCTACAGGGGGAGCTAATGAAAAACTGTTTTTT.

This sequence joins TRBV4-3 and TRBJ2-6; 10 bases line up with TRBD1. Losses at the gene ends were 7 bases for V and 1 base for J; bases not matched to a gene: 7. There are 17 residues in the CDR3. Germline loops: CDR1 LGHNA, CDR2 YSLEER. The CDR3 protein is CASTRDRGPSGANVLTF. CDR3 nucleotide sequence: TGCGCCAGCACCCGGGACAGGGGACCGTCTGGGGCCAACGTCCTGACTTTC.

The rearrangement uses TRBV6-6 and TRBJ1-2; D gene ambiguous. Germline lookup yields CDR1 MNHNY and CDR2 SVGAGI (reference sequence). The CDR3 spans 14 residues. Trimming shortened V by 2 bases and J by 5 bases, and 12 bases separated the two germline ends. The CDR3 reads CASSYTEGSYGYTF. The CDR3, as DNA: TGTGCCAGCAGTTACACGGAAGGGAGTTATGGCTACACCTTC.

The V gene is TRBV5-6, the J gene TRBJ1-1; TRBD1 aligns across 10 bases. The J segment lost 3 bases and the V segment lost 0 bases, leaving 2 bases of the junction unmatched. Germline values: CDR1 SGHDT, CDR2 YYEEEE. The CDR3 consists of 15 residues. CDR3: CASSLGDRGHTEAFF. For the CDR3, the DNA is TGTGCCAGCAGCTTGGGGGACAGGGGACACACTGAAGCTTTCTTT.

The V call is TRBV7-2, the J call TRBJ2-7; D might be TRBD2 (6 bases). V was cut by 4 bases and J by 5 bases, with 15 bases left in between. Germline V CDR1 and CDR2: SGHTA, FQGNSA. The CDR3 has 14 residues. DNA of the CDR3: TGTGCCAGCAGCTCCCCCGGAGGGTACGACGAGCAGTACTTC. Protein: CASSSPGGYDEQYF.

As regards this clone: Sequence at one end of the junction differs from germline and may be a read error. The genes are TRBV7-7 and TRBJ2-2; D is possibly TRBD2 (6 bases). The germline V gene encodes CDR1 SSHAT and CDR2 FNYEAQ (reference sequence). This CDR3 comprises 14 residues. This CDR3 is CASSSQGAGGELFF. CDR3 sequence (DNA): TGTGCTAGCAGCTCCCAGGGAGCGGGCGGGGAGCTGTTTTTT.

V is TRBV18 and J is TRBJ2-1, with D hard to call. The CDR3 sequence is 14 residues long. The V end lost 4 bases, the J end lost 5 bases, and 12 bases lay between the germline ends. The germline CDR1 and CDR2 sequences are KGHSH and LQKENI. CDR3 loop: CASSLRRLNNEQFF. In DNA, the CDR3 is TGTGCCAGCTCACTGAGACGACTCAACAATGAGCAGTTCTTC.

The chain links TRBV27 to TRBJ2-2, with 12 bases aligning to TRBD2. The CDR3 totals 20 residues. Germline V gene lookup returns CDR1 MNHEY and CDR2 SMNVEV (reference sequence). The V and J ends lost 5 bases and 4 bases, in that order; junction bases with no gene match: 17. The CDR3 sequence is CASSPTTTRTSGAVTGELFF. The CDR3 coding sequence is TGTGCCAGCAGTCCTACAACTACCCGGACTAGCGGGGCGGTCACCGGGGAGCTGTTTTTT.

This sequence joins TRBV25-1 and TRBJ1-5; D is unresolved. This CDR3 region has 14 residues. V was clipped by 0 bases and J by 6 bases, with 9 bases between them. From germline, CDR1 is MGHDK and CDR2 SYGVNS. The CDR3 sequence: CASSEYGLVQPQHF. The DNA for the CDR3 is TGTGCCAGCAGTGAATATGGTCTGGTTCAGCCCCAGCATTTT.

The chain uses TRBV5-1 and TRBJ1-6; no reliable D call. The CDR3 spans 18 residues. The V end lost 2 bases, the J end lost 6 bases, and 21 bases lay between the germline ends. CDR1 is SGHRS and CDR2 is YFSETQ in the germline V gene. DNA of the CDR3: TGCGCCAGCAGCTTCCTCCCCCCCCGGGTCGCAAGTAATTCACCCCTCCACTTT. Protein product: CASSFLPPRVASNSPLHF. The full variable domain, its missing parts supplied by reference TRBV5-1 and TRBJ1-6, is KAGVTQTPRYLIKTRGQQVTLSCSPISGHRSVSWYQQTPGQGLQFLFEYFSETQRNKGNFPGRFSGRQFSNSRSEMNVSTLELGDSALYLCASSFLPPRVASNSPLHFGNGTRLTVT.

V is TRBV28 and J is TRBJ1-4; D might be TRBD1 (5 bases). Between the trimmed V and J ends, which lost 4 bases and 7 bases, there was a span of 19 bases. CDR1 and CDR2 from the germline V gene are MDHEN and SYDVKM. The CDR3 runs to 16 residues. CDR3 coding DNA: TGTGCCAGCAGTTCGTTCCCGGGCAGGGAGCGTGAAAAACTGTTTTTT. As protein: CASSSFPGREREKLFF.

This sequence joins TRBV30 and TRBJ2-6; D call uncertain. Germline-derived CDR1 and CDR2 are GTSNPN and SVGIG (reference sequence). V was clipped by 1 base and J by 0 bases, with 4 bases between them. CDR3 size: 14 residues. The CDR3 nucleotides read TGTGCCTGGAGTGACAGCTCTGGGGCCAACGTCCTGACTTTC. Residues: CAWSDSSGANVLTF.

The chain uses TRBV27 and TRBJ1-2, with D perhaps matching TRBD1 (5 bases). Germline lookup yields CDR1 MNHEY and CDR2 SMNVEV (reference sequence). V lost 7 bases and J lost 4, with 16 bases in between. This CDR3 is built from 14 residues. CDR3: CASTSYGASYGYTF. In DNA form, the CDR3 reads TGTGCCAGCACCTCGTACGGGGCCTCCTATGGCTACACCTTC.

The chain links TRBV30 to TRBJ1-1; possible D gene TRBD1, 6 bases. Germline V gives CDR1 GTSNPN, CDR2 SVGIG (reference sequence). The CDR3 covers 14 residues. Trimming took off 4 bases at V and 1 base at J, with 13 bases between the two ends. This chain's CDR3 is CAWTPTGTNTEAFF. CDR3 in DNA: TGTGCCTGGACCCCGACAGGAACGAACACTGAAGCTTTCTTT.

The V and J genes are TRBV30 and TRBJ1-5; D is uncertain. This CDR3 contains 16 residues. Germline V gives CDR1 GTSNPN, CDR2 SVGIG (reference sequence). Trimming took 3 bases from V and 5 from J, leaving 20 bases between them. The CDR3 region has the DNA TGTGCCTGGAGCCCTAGAGGAGGGAATAGAGATCAGCCCCAGCATTTT. Its protein is CAWSPRGGNRDQPQHF.

The gene calls are TRBV7-3 and TRBJ2-3, with D possibly called TRBD1 or TRBD2 (7 bases each). V dropped 4 bases and J dropped 6 bases, with 20 bases sitting between them. CDR3 length: 16 amino acids. Germline CDR1 and CDR2: SGHTA and FQGTGA. CDR3 loop: CASSSRGGPRGDTQYF. The CDR3, as DNA: TGTGCCAGCAGCTCCAGGGGGGGGCCCCGCGGGGATACGCAGTATTTT.

The chain recombines TRBV5-6 with TRBJ1-2, with no clear D. CDR3 size: 13 residues. V lost 2 bases and J 4 bases, leaving 9 bases between the germline ends. Germline V gives CDR1 SGHDT, CDR2 YYEEEE. Here the CDR3 reads CASSFVGIYGYTF. The DNA of the CDR3 is TGTGCCAGCAGCTTTGTCGGAATCTATGGCTACACCTTC.